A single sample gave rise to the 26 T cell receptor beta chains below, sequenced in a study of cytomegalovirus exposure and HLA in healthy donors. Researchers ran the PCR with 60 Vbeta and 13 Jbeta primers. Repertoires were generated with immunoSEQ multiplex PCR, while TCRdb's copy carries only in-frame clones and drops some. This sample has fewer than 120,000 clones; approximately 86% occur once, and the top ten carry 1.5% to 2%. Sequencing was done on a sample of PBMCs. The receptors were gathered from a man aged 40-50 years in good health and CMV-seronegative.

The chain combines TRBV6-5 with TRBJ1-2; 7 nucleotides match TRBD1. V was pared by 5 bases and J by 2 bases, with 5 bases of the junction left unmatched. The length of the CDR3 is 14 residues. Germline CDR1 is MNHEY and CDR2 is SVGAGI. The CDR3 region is CASSPGGGNYGYTF. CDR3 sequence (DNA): TGTGCCAGCAGTCCGGGAGGGGGCAACTATGGCTACACCTTC.

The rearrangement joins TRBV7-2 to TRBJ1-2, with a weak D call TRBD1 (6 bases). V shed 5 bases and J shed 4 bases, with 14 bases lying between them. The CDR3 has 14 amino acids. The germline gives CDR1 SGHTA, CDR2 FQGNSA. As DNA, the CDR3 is TGTGCCAGCAGCAATATCGGACAGATCTATGGCTACACCTTC. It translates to CASSNIGQIYGYTF.

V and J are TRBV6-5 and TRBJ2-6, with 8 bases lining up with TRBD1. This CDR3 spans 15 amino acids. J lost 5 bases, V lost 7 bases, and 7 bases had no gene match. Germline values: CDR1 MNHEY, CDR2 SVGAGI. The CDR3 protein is CASNPGQARANVLTF. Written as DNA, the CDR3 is TGTGCCAGCAACCCGGGACAGGCAAGGGCCAACGTCCTGACTTTC.

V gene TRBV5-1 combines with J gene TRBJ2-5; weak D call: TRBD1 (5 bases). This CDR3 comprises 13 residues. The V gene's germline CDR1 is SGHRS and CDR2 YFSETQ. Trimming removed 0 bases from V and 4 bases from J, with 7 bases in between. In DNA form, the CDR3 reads TGCGCCAGCAGCTTGGGGACAACAGAGACCCAGTACTTC. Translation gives CASSLGTTETQYF.

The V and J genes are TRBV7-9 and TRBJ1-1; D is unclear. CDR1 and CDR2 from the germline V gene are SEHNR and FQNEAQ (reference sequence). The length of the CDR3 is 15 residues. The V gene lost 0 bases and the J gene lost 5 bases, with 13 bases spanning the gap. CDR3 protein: CASSLAKGRGTEAFF. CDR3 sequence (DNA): TGTGCCAGCAGCTTAGCGAAGGGTCGGGGAACTGAAGCTTTCTTT.

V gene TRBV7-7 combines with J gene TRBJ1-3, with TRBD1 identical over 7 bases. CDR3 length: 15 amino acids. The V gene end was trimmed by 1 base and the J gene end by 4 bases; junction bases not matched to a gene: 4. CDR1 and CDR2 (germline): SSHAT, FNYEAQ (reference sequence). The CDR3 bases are TGTGCCAGCAGCTTAGGTACAGGGGAAGGAAACACCATATATTTT. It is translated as CASSLGTGEGNTIYF.

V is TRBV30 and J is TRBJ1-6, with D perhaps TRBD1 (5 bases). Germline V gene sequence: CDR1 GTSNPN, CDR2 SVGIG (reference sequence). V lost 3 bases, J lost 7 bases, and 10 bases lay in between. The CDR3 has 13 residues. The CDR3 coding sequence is TGTGCCTGGAGGGACATTGCAAATTCACCCCTCCACTTT. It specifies CAWRDIANSPLHF.

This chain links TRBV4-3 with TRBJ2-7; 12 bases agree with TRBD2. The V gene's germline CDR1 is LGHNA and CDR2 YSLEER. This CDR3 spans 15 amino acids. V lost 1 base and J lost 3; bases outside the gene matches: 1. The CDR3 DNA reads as TGCGCCAGCAGCCAAGGGACTAGCGGGGTCTACGAGCAGTACTTC. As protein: CASSQGTSGVYEQYF.

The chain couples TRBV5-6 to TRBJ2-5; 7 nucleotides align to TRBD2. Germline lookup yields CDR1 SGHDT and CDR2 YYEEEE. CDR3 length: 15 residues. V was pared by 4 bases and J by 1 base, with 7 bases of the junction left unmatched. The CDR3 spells CASSPRGEGQETQYF. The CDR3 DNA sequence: TGTGCCAGCAGCCCCCGCGGGGAGGGCCAAGAGACCCAGTACTTC. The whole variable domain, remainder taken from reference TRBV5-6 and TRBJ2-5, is DAGVTQSPTHLIKTRGQQVTLRCSPKSGHDTVSWYQQALGQGPQFIFQYYEEEERQRGNFPDRFSGHQFPNYSSELNVNALLLGDSALYLCASSPRGEGQETQYFGPGTRLLVL.

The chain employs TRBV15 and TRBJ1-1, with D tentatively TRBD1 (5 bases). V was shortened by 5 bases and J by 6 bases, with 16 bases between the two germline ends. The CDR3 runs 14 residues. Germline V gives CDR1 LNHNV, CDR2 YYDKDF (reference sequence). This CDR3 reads CATSGGAFRSEAFF. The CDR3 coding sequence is TGTGCCACCAGCGGCGGGGCTTTTAGATCTGAAGCTTTCTTT.

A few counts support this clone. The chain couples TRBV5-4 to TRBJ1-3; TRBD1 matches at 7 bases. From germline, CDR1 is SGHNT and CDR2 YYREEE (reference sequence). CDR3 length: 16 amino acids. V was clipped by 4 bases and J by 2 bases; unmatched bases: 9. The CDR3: CASSRRQGGPGNTIYF. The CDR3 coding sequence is TGTGCCAGCAGCCGGAGACAGGGAGGTCCTGGAAACACCATATATTTT.

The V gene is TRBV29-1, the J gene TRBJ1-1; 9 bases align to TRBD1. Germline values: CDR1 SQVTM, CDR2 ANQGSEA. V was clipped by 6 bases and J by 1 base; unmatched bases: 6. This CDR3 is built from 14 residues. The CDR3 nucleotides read TGCAGCGTCGGGACAGGGTTAGGGAACACTGAAGCTTTCTTT. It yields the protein CSVGTGLGNTEAFF.

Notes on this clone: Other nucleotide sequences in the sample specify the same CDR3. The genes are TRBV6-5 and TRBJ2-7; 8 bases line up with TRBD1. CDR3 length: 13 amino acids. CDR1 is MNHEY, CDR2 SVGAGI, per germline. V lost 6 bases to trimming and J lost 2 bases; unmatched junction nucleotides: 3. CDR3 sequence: CASRGTGTYEQYF. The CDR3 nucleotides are TGTGCCAGCAGAGGGACAGGCACCTACGAGCAGTACTTC.

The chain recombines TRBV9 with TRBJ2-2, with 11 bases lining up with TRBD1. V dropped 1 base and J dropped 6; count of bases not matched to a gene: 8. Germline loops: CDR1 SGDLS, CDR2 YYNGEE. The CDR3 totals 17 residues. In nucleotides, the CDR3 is TGTGCCAGCAGCGTAAATTGGGGGGACAGGGGGGCCGGGGAGCTGTTTTTT. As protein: CASSVNWGDRGAGELFF. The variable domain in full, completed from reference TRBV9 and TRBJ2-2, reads DSGVTQTPKHLITATGQRVTLRCSPRSGDLSVYWYQQSLDQGLQFLIQYYNGEERAKGNILERFSAQQFPDLHSELNLSSLELGDSALYFCASSVNWGDRGAGELFFGEGSRLTVL.

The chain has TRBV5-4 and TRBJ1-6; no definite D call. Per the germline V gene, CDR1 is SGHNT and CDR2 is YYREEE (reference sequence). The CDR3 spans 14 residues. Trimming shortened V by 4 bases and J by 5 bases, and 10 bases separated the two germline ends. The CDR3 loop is CASSRALDNSPLHF. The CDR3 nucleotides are TGTGCCAGCAGCCGCGCCTTAGATAATTCACCCCTCCACTTT. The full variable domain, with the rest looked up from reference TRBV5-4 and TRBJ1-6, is ETGVTQSPTHLIKTRGQQVTLRCSSQSGHNTVSWYQQALGQGPQFIFQYYREEENGRGNFPPRFSGLQFPNYSSELNVNALELDDSALYLCASSRALDNSPLHFGNGTRLTVT.

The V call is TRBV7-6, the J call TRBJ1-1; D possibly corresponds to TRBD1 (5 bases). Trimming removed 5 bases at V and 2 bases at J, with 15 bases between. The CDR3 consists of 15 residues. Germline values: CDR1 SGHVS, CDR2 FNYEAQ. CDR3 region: CASSLLLGDNTEAFF. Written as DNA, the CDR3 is TGTGCCAGCAGCCTTCTCCTAGGGGATAACACTGAAGCTTTCTTT.

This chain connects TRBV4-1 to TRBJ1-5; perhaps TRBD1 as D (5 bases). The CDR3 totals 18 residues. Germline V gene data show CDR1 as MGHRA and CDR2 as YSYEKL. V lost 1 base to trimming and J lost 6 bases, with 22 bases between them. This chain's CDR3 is CASSQGGGSGTDIQPQHF. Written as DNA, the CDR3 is TGCGCCAGCAGCCAAGGTGGGGGGTCCGGGACCGATATTCAGCCCCAGCATTTT.

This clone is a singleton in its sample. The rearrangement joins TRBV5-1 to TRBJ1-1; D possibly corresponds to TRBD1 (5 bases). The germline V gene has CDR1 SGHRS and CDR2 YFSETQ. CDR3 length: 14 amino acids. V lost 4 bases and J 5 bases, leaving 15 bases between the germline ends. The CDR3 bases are TGCGCCAGCAGCCCGGGAGGCAGGACAACTGAAGCTTTCTTT. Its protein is CASSPGGRTTEAFF.

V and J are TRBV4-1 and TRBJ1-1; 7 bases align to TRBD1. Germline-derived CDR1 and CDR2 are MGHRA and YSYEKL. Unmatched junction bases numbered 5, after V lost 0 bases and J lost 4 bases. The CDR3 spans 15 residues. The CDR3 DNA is TGCGCCAGCAGCCAAGACGACAGGGTCGCCACTGAAGCTTTCTTT. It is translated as CASSQDDRVATEAFF.

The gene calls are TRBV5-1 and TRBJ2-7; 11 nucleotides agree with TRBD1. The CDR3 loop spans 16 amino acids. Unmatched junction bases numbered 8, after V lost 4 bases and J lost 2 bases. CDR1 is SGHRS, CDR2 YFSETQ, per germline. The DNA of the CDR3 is TGCGCCAGCAGCGGAGGGACAGGGGGGCCAACCTACGAGCAGTACTTC. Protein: CASSGGTGGPTYEQYF.

CDR3 nucleotide sequence: TGTGCCAGCAGCAATAAACCAGACAGAAAATATAGCAATCAGCCCCAGCATTTT. Translated, it gives CASSNKPDRKYSNQPQHF. The J gene is TRBJ1-5, the V gene TRBV21-1; the D call in the table, TRBD1, was not verified against the DNA. TRBV21-1 is a documented pseudogene. The CDR3 length is 18 residues.

This CDR3 reads CASSFGQGLKNEQFF. In DNA, the CDR3 is TGTGCCAGCAGCTTTGGACAGGGCCTTAAAAATGAGCAGTTCTTC. This rearrangement joins TRBV5-6 to TRBJ2-1; 8 positions match TRBD1. Trimming cost V 2 bases and J 7 bases; bases outside gene matches: 8. CDR1 and CDR2 (germline): SGHDT, YYEEEE. CDR3 length: 15 amino acids.

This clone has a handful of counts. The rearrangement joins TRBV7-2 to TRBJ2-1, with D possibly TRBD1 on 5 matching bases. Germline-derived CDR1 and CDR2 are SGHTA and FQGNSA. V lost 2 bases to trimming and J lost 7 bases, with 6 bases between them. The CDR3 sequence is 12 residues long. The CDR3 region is CASSLRGNEQFF. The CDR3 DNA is TGTGCCAGCAGCTTAAGGGGAAATGAGCAGTTCTTC.

The CDR3 region has the DNA TGTGCCAGCAGCTTGGGAAGGGGTGGAGAGACCCAGTACTTC. Translating it yields CASSLGRGGETQYF. The chain links TRBV5-6 to TRBJ2-5; a weak D match, TRBD1 (5 bases). The length of the CDR3 is 14 residues. The ends were cut back, 0 bases at V and 4 bases at J, with 10 bases in the middle. Germline CDR1 is SGHDT and CDR2 is YYEEEE.

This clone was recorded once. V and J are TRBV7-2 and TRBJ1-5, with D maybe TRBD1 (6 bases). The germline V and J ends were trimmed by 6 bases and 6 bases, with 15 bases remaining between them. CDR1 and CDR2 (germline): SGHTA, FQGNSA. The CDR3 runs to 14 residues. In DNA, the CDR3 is TGTGCCAGCAGTGGACGGGGGGCGGGTCAGCCCCAGCATTTT. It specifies CASSGRGAGQPQHF. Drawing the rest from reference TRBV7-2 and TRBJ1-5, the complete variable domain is GAGVSQSPSNKVTEKGKDVELRCDPISGHTALYWYRQSLGQGLEFLIYFQGNSAPDKSGLPSDRFSAERTGGSVSTLTIQRTQQEDSAVYLCASSGRGAGQPQHFGDGTRLSIL.

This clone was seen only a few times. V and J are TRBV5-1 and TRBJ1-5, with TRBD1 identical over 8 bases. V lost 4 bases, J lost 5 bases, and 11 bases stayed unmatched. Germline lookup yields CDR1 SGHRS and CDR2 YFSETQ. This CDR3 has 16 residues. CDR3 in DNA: TGCGCCAGCAGCCCCACGTTATCAGGGGGCGATCAGCCCCAGCATTTT. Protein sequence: CASSPTLSGGDQPQHF.